The clone carrying this T cell receptor (beta chain) was counted at least ten times. What it binds is unknown. These data come from a study of T cell repertoires in cytomegalovirus infection. The wider study: Evidence of both CMV infection and a matching HLA type came from public TCR beta signatures.

The study, taken as a whole, reports: HLA-C-restricted CMV clonotypes gave the most frequent clonotype in two of eight donors. Cumulative public TCR beta family frequency identified CMV carriers with the relevant HLA.

TCRdb re-called the reads through MiXCR, storing one row per CDR3 protein. The table has about 140,000 distinct CDR3 sequences, 5.5% to 8% seen once. V was pared by 0 bases and J by 6 bases, with 3 bases of the junction left unmatched. CDR3 size: 15 residues. This receptor was identified in a human donor in good health (CMV status not recorded). Some clones in this sample may be carry-over from other donors' samples. Material: PBMCs. The J gene is TRBJ1-3, the V gene TRBV12-3 or TRBV12-4; 9 bases line up with TRBD1. The CDR3 bases are TGTGCCAGCAGTTTAGCGGGACAGGGAGAAAACACCATATATTTT. Its protein is CASSLAGQGENTIYF.